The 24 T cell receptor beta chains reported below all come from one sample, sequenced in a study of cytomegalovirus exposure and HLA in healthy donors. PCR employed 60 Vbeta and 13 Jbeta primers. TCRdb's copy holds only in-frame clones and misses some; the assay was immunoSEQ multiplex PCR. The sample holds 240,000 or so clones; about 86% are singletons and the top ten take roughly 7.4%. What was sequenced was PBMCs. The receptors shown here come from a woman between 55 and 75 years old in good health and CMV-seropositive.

CDR3 DNA sequence: TGCGCCAGCAGCTCCCTTAGCGGGAGAGGAACAGATACGCAGTATTTT. Translated, it gives CASSSLSGRGTDTQYF. This sequence joins TRBV5-1 and TRBJ2-3; 9 nucleotides align to TRBD2. The germline CDR1 and CDR2 sequences are SGHRS and YFSETQ. Trimming cost V 3 bases and J 3 bases; bases outside gene matches: 8. The CDR3 contains 16 residues.

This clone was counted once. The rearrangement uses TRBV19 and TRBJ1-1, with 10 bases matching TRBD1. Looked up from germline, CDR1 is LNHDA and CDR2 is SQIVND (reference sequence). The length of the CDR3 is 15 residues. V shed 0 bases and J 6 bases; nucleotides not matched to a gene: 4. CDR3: CASSIEGQGWPEAFF. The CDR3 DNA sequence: TGTGCCAGTAGTATAGAGGGACAGGGGTGGCCTGAAGCTTTCTTT.

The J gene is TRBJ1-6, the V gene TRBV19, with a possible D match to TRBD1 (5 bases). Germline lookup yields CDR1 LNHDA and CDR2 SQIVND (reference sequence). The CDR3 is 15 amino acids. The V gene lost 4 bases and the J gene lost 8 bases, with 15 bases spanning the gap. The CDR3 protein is CASSNGAGGDSPLHF. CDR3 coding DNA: TGTGCCAGTAGTAATGGCGCCGGGGGAGATTCACCCCTCCACTTT.

The chain's CDR3 is CATRNRGLSGNTIYF. In DNA form, the CDR3 reads TGCGCCACCCGAAACAGGGGATTATCTGGAAACACCATATATTTT. The genes are TRBV10-2 and TRBJ1-3, with TRBD1 identical over 7 bases. This CDR3 region has 15 residues. After removal of 10 bases from V and 1 base from J, the junction contained 10 bases not matched to a gene. The germline V gene has CDR1 WSHSY and CDR2 SAAADI.

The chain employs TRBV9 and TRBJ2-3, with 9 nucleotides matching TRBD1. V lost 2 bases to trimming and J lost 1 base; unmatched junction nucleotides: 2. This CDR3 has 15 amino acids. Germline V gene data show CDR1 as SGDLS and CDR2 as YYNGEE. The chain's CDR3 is CASSVGDRGTDTQYF. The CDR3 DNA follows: TGTGCCAGCAGCGTGGGGGACAGGGGCACAGATACGCAGTATTTT.

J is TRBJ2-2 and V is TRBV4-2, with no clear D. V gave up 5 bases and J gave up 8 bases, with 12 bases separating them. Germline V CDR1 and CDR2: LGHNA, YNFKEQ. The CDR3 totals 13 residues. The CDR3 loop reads CASSLTTLGELFF. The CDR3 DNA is TGTGCCAGCAGCTTGACGACTCTTGGGGAGCTGTTTTTT.

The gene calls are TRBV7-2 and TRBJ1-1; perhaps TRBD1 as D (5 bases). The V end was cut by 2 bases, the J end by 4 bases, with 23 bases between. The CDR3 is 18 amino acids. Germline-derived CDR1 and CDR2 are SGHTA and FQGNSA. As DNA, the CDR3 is TGTGCCAGCAGCTTACTAGGATTAGACAGACTGCGTTCCACTGAAGCTTTCTTT. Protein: CASSLLGLDRLRSTEAFF.

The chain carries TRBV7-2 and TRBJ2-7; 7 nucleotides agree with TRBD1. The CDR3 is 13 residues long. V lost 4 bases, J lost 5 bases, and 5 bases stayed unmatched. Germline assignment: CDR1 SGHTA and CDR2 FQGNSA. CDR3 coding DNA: TGTGCCAGCAGCTACCGACAGGGCAACGAGCAGTACTTC. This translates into CASSYRQGNEQYF.

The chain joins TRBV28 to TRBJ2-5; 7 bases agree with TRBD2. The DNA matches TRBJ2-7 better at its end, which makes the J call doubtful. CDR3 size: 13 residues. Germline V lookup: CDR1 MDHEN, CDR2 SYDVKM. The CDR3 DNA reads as TGTGCCAGCCGCAGCGGGAACTCCTACGAGCAGTACTTC. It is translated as CASRSGNSYEQYF.

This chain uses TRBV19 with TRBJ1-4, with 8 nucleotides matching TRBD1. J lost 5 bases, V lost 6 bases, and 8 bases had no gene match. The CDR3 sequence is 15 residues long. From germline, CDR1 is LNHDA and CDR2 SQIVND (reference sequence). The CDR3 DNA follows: TGTGCCAGTAGGACTGTGGGACAGGAAAATGAAAAACTGTTTTTT. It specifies CASRTVGQENEKLFF. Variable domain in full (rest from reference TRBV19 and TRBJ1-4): DGGITQSPKYLFRKEGQNVTLSCEQNLNHDAMYWYRQDPGQGLRLIYYSQIVNDFQKGDIAEGYSVSREKKESFPLTVTSAQKNPTAFYLCASRTVGQENEKLFFGSGTQLSVL.

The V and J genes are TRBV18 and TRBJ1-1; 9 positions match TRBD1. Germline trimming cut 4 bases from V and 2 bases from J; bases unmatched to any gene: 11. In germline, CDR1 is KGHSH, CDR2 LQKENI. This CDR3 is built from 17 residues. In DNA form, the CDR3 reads TGTGCCAGCTCACAACCGGGGAACAGGGGGCTAAACACTGAAGCTTTCTTT. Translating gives CASSQPGNRGLNTEAFF.

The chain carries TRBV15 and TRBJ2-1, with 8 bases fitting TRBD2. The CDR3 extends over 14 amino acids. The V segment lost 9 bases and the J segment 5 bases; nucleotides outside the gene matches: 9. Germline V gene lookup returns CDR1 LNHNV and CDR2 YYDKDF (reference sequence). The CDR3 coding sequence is TGTGCCACGCGGGTTCTAGCGGGTAACAATGAGCAGTTCTTC. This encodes CATRVLAGNNEQFF.

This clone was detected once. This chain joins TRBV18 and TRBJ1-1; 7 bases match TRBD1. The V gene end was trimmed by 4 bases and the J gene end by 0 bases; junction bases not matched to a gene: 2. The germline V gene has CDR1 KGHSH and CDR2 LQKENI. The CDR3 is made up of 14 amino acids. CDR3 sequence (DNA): TGTGCCAGCTCACAAGGGACAGTGAACACTGAAGCTTTCTTT. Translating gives CASSQGTVNTEAFF.

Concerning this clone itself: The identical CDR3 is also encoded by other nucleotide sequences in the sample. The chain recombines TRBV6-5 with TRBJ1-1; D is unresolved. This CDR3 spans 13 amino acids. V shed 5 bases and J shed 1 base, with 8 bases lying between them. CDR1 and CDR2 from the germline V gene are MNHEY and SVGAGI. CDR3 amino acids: CASSENRNTEAFF. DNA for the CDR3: TGTGCCAGCAGTGAAAATAGGAACACTGAAGCTTTCTTT.

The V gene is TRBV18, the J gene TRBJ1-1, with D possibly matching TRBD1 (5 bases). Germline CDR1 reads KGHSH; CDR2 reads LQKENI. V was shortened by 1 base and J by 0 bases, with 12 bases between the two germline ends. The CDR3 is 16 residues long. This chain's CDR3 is CASSPRRAGLNTEAFF. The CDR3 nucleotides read TGTGCCAGCTCACCACGGAGAGCAGGGCTGAACACTGAAGCTTTCTTT.

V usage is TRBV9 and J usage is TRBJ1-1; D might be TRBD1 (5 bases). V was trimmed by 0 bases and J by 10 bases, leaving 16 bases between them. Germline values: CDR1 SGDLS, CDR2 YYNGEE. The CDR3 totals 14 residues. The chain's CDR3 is CASSVESGYGRAFF. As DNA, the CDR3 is TGTGCCAGCAGCGTAGAATCAGGGTACGGGCGAGCTTTCTTT.

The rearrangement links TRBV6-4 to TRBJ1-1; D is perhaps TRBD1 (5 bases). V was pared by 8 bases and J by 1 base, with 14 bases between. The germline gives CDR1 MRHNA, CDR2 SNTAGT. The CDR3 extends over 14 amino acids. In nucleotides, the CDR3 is TGTGCCAGCCGAGCGACAGTCGGGAACACTGAAGCTTTCTTT. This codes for CASRATVGNTEAFF.

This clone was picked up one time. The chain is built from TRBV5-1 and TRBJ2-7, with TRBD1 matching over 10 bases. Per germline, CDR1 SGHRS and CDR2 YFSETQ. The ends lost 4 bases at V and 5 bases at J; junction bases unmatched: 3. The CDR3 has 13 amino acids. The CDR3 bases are TGCGCCAGCAGCGGCGGACAGGGGGACGAGCAGTACTTC. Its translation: CASSGGQGDEQYF.

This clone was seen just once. CDR3 DNA sequence: TGTGCCTGGAGGCCGACAGACTTCTACAATGAGCAGTTCTTC. The encoded protein is CAWRPTDFYNEQFF. This chain links TRBV30 with TRBJ2-1; perhaps TRBD1 as D (5 bases). V dropped 3 bases and J dropped 3 bases, with 12 bases sitting between them. CDR3 length: 14 residues. Germline assignment: CDR1 GTSNPN and CDR2 SVGIG (reference sequence).

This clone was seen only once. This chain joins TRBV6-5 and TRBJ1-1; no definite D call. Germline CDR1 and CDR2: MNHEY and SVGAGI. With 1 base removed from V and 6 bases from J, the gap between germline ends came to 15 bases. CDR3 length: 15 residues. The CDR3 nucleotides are TGTGCCAGCAGTTACTATTCCGGGGTGACGGCTGAAGCTTTCTTT. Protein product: CASSYYSGVTAEAFF.

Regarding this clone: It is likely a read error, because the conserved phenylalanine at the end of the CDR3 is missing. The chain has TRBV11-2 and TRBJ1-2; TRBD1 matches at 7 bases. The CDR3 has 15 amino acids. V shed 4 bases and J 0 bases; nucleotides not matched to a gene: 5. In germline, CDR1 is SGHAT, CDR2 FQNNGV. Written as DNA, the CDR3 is TGTGCCAGCAGCTCGTCGACAGGGCCTAACTATGGCTACACCCTC. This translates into CASSSSTGPNYGYTL.

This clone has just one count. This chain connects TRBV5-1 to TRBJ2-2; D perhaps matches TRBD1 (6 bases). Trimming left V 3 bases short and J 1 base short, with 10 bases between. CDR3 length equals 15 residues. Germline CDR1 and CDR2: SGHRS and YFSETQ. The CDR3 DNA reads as TGCGCCAGCAGCTGGCCGGGACAGAACACCGGGGAGCTGTTTTTT. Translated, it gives CASSWPGQNTGELFF.

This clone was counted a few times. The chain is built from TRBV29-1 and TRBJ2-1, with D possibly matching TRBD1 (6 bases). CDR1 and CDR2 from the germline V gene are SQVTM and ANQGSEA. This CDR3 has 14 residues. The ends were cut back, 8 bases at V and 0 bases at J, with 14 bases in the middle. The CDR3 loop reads CSTGGGSSYNEQFF. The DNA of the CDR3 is TGCAGCACTGGGGGCGGAAGCTCCTACAATGAGCAGTTCTTC.

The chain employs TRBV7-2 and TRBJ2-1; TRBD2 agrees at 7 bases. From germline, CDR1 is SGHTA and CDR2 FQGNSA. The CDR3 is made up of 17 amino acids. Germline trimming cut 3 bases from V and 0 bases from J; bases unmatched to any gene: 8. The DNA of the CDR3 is TGTGCCAGCAGCTTTACGGGAGGAGCGGACTCCTACAATGAGCAGTTCTTC. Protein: CASSFTGGADSYNEQFF.